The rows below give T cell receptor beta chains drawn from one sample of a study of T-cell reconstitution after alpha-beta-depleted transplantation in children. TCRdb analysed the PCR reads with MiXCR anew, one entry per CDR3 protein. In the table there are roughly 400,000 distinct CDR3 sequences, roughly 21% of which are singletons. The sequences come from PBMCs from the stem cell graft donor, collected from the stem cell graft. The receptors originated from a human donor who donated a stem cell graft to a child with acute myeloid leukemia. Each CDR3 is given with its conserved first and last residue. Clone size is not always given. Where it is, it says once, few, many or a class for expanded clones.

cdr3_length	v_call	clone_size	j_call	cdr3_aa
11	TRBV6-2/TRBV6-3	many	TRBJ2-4	CASGPERFQYF
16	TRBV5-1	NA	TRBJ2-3	CASSFGTVAPQNTQYF
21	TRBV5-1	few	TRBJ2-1	CASSPGTGTSGRGSSYNEQFF
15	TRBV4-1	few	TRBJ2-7	CASSQVREPYYEQYF
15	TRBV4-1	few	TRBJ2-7	CASSQDPGSSYEQYF
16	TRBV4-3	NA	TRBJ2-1	CASSAMLPGGFNEQFF
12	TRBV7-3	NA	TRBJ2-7	CASSRPTYEQYF
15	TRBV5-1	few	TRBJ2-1	CASSLAGPTYNEQFF
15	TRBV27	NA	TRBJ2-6	CASSFWFSGANVLTF
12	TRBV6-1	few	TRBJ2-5	CASSFPRETQYF
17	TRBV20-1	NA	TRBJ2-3	CSASHGGTSGSTDTQYF
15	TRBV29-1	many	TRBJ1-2	CSVGQTGGLSGGYTF
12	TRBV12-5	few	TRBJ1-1	CASTRGLGEAFF
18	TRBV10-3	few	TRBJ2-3	CAGEKQGAGTRHTDTQYF
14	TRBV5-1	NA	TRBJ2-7	CASSLGGTPYEQYF
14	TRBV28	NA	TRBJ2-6	CASGGSSGANVLTF
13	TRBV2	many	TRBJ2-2	CASSGRTAGELFF
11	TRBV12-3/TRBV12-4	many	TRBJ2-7	CASSYQGEQYF
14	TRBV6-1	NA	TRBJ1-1	CASSPTGTNTEAFF
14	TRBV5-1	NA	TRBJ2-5	CASSLGADEETQYF
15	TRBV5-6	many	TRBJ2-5	CASSFGLGRQETQYF
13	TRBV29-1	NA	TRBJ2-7	CSVALGPSYEQYF
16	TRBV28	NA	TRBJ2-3	CASKQSGQGYTDTQYF
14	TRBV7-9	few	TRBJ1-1	CASSRGGQNTEAFF
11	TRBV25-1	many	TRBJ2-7	CASVSTYEQYF
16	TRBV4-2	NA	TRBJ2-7	CASSRAADTHYYEQYF
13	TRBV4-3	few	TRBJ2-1	CASSRQLYNEQFF
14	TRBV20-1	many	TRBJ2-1	CSALSAGGDNEQFF
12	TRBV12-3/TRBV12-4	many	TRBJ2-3	CASSLNGDTQYF
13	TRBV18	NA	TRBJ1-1	CASSQTGTAEAFF
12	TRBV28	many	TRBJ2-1	CASSPYYNEQFF
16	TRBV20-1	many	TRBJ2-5	CSARRGLAGLKETQYF
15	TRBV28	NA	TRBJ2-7	CASRPTSGITYEQYF
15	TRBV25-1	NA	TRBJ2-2	CASSDARVGVGELFF
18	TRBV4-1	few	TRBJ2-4	CASSQGTARSLAKNIQYF
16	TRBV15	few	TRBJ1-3	CATSRGGETYGNTIYF
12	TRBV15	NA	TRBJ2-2	CATIKGGGELFF
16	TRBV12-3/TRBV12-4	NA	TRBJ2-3	CASSLVAGPTPDTQYF
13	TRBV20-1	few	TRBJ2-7	CSASRGLRYEQYF
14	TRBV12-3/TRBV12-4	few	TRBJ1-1	CASGPRGGNTEAFF
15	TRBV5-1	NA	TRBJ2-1	CASSWRDSRGGEQFF
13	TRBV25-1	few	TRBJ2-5	CASEDSSQETQYF
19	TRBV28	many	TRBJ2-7	CASSYTTGVRAGGPYEQYF
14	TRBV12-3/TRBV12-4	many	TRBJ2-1	CASSRQGSYNEQFF
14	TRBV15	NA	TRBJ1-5	CATSRVDGNQPQHF
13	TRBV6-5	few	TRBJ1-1	CASSYWVNTEAFF
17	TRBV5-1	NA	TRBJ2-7	CASSPTTSGRSFYEQYF
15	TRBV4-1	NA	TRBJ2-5	CASSPSADPRETQYF
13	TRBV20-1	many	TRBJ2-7	CSAREGHYLEQYF
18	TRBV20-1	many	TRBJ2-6	CSARGRDRGSSGANVLTF
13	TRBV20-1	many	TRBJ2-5	CSARGGVQETQYF